This passage covers 16 T cell receptor beta chains from one sample sequenced in a study of beta chain features in type 1 diabetes. Sequenced material consisted of expressed TCRB transcripts (all of the isolated RNA was reverse transcribed). This table comes from immunoSEQ multiplex PCR, and its TCRdb copy is limited to in-frame clones, with some not included. The data hold 600,000 to 700,000 clones, with around 11% observed a single time. The antigens these receptors bind are not known. General observations from the study: Shorter TCRB CDR3s, moderately but significantly so, marked every one of the four CD4+ subsets in Type 1 diabetes patients.

The sample consisted of naive CD4+ T cells from blood. These receptors all come from a man aged 30 to 39 with type 1 diabetes.

The genes are TRBV7-9 and TRBJ1-1; possibly TRBD1 for D (6 bases). V was trimmed by 6 bases and J by 0 bases, leaving 14 bases between them. CDR1 SEHNR and CDR2 FQNEAQ come from the germline V gene (reference sequence). This CDR3 is built from 15 residues. CDR3 in amino acids: CASSSTGTLNTEAFF. In DNA form, the CDR3 reads TGTGCCAGCAGTTCTACCGGGACACTGAACACTGAAGCTTTCTTT.

This sequence joins TRBV4-2 and TRBJ2-3, with 12 bases that match TRBD2. There are 21 residues in the CDR3. The germline V gene encodes CDR1 LGHNA and CDR2 YNFKEQ. V shed 2 bases, J shed 0 bases, and the junction held 15 bases outside the gene matches. CDR3 in DNA: TGTGCCAGCAGCCAACTACTAGCGGGGGGACCCATTCGCAATAGCACAGATACGCAGTATTTT. Translation gives CASSQLLAGGPIRNSTDTQYF.

This clone was seen a handful of times. The chain couples TRBV30 to TRBJ2-5, with 7 nucleotides matching TRBD2. V trimming: 0 bases; J trimming: 7 bases; junction bases outside the gene matches: 11. The CDR3 loop spans 15 amino acids. CDR1 is GTSNPN and CDR2 is SVGIG in the germline V gene (reference sequence). CDR3 coding DNA: TGTGCCTGGAGTGTAAGGACTAGTTCGAAGGGGACCCAGTACTTC. Residues: CAWSVRTSSKGTQYF.

The V and J genes are TRBV9 and TRBJ1-1; the match to TRBD1 covers 7 bases. Germline CDR1 SGDLS, CDR2 YYNGEE. Trimming cost V 4 bases and J 2 bases; bases outside gene matches: 8. The CDR3 is made up of 15 amino acids. The CDR3 region is CASSNRDSTNTEAFF. In DNA form, the CDR3 reads TGTGCCAGCAGCAACCGGGACAGCACCAACACTGAAGCTTTCTTT.

This clone was counted only a few times. J is TRBJ2-3 and V is TRBV5-6; D is unresolved. The CDR3 covers 16 residues. The V gene's germline CDR1 is SGHDT and CDR2 YYEEEE. V dropped 4 bases and J dropped 2 bases, with 17 bases sitting between them. For the CDR3, the DNA is TGTGCCAGCAGCCTGGATGGCGGAACCCACACAGATACGCAGTATTTT. This gives the protein CASSLDGGTHTDTQYF. Drawing the rest from reference TRBV5-6 and TRBJ2-3, the complete variable domain is DAGVTQSPTHLIKTRGQQVTLRCSPKSGHDTVSWYQQALGQGPQFIFQYYEEEERQRGNFPDRFSGHQFPNYSSELNVNALLLGDSALYLCASSLDGGTHTDTQYFGPGTRLTVL.

The chain recombines TRBV9 with TRBJ1-3; no clear D gene. V lost 0 bases and J 0 bases, leaving 7 bases between the germline ends. Germline V CDR1 and CDR2: SGDLS, YYNGEE. This CDR3 has 15 amino acids. In DNA, the CDR3 is TGTGCCAGCAGCGTAGGAGGGTTCTCTGGAAACACCATATATTTT. Its protein is CASSVGGFSGNTIYF.

V and J are TRBV25-1 and TRBJ2-3; the D gene is possibly TRBD1 (6 bases). The CDR3 is made up of 16 amino acids. With 4 bases removed from V and 4 bases from J, the gap between germline ends came to 18 bases. Germline loops: CDR1 MGHDK, CDR2 SYGVNS. This chain's CDR3 is CASSATRQGIADTQYF. CDR3 DNA sequence: TGTGCCAGCAGTGCAACGAGGCAGGGGATCGCAGATACGCAGTATTTT.

J is TRBJ1-1 and V is TRBV5-1, with D tentatively TRBD1 (5 bases). Germline V gene lookup returns CDR1 SGHRS and CDR2 YFSETQ. V lost 0 bases and J lost 6, with 9 bases in between. The CDR3 covers 13 residues. The CDR3 DNA reads as TGCGCCAGCAGCTTGGGCAGGGAGGCTGAAGCTTTCTTT. It encodes CASSLGREAEAFF.

The V and J genes are TRBV30 and TRBJ1-6, with unresolved D. CDR1 GTSNPN and CDR2 SVGIG come from the germline V gene (reference sequence). Trimming took off 2 bases at V and 2 bases at J, with 10 bases between the two ends. The CDR3 runs to 15 residues. CDR3 nucleotide sequence: TGTGCCTGGAGTCTCGCCGGGACCTATAATTCACCCCTCCACTTT. Its translation is CAWSLAGTYNSPLHF.

This clone turned up a few times. The same CDR3 arises from other DNA sequences in this sample as well. V usage is TRBV6-5 and J usage is TRBJ2-7; weak D call: TRBD2 (6 bases). The germline CDR1 and CDR2 sequences are MNHEY and SVGAGI. Trimming took off 5 bases at V and 2 bases at J, with 7 bases between the two ends. CDR3 length equals 12 residues. Written as DNA, the CDR3 is TGTGCCAGCAGTCGCGGGACCTACGAGCAGTACTTC. Protein product: CASSRGTYEQYF.

This clone was seen ten or more times. The J gene is TRBJ1-2, the V gene TRBV14; D not resolved. The CDR3 extends over 14 amino acids. Germline V gene sequence: CDR1 SGHDN, CDR2 FVKESK. Trimming took off 0 bases at V and 7 bases at J, with 12 bases between the two ends. In DNA, the CDR3 is TGTGCCAGCAGCCAAGAATGGGAGGGATCTGGCTACACCTTC. Translated: CASSQEWEGSGYTF.

This clone has a handful of counts. The gene calls are TRBV4-3 and TRBJ2-1, with D perhaps given as TRBD1 or TRBD2 (5 bases each). The CDR3 is 14 amino acids. Germline V gives CDR1 LGHNA, CDR2 YSLEER. The V end lost 2 bases, the J end lost 8 bases, and 13 bases lay between the germline ends. The CDR3 region is CASSQRDVVDEQFF. For the CDR3, the DNA is TGCGCCAGCAGCCAACGGGACGTCGTCGATGAGCAGTTCTTC.

The CDR3 DNA reads TGCAGCGTTGAAGTTCGGGAGGGGGAGACCCAGTACTTC. Its protein is CSVEVREGETQYF. The V and J genes are TRBV29-1 and TRBJ2-5, with 8 bases matching TRBD2. Germline lookup yields CDR1 SQVTM and CDR2 ANQGSEA. The CDR3 sequence is 13 residues long. V trimming: 1 base; J trimming: 5 bases; junction bases outside the gene matches: 3.

The rearrangement joins TRBV10-3 to TRBJ2-7, with TRBD2 identical over 9 bases. This CDR3 is 15 amino acids long. V gave up 2 bases and J gave up 6 bases; unmatched junction bases: 8. CDR1 and CDR2 from the germline V gene are ENHRY and SYGVKD. The CDR3 reads CAISEHGGGAVEQYF. DNA of the CDR3: TGTGCCATCAGTGAGCACGGCGGGGGGGCCGTCGAGCAGTACTTC.

This chain connects TRBV28 to TRBJ2-7; D is perhaps TRBD1 (6 bases). Germline-derived CDR1 and CDR2 are MDHEN and SYDVKM. The CDR3 contains 12 residues. V dropped 4 bases and J dropped 5 bases, with 9 bases sitting between them. For the CDR3, the DNA is TGTGCCAGCAGTTCACAGGGCCACGAGCAGTACTTC. Amino acid sequence: CASSSQGHEQYF.

The chain joins TRBV7-8 to TRBJ1-2; TRBD1 is a possible D gene (5 bases). CDR1 and CDR2 from the germline V gene are SGHVS and FQNEAQ. CDR3 length equals 16 residues. V was shortened by 2 bases and J by 1 base, with 14 bases between the two germline ends. CDR3 sequence (DNA): TGTGCCAGCAGCTTAACCGGGACGGGCTTTAACTATGGCTACACCTTC. Its protein product is CASSLTGTGFNYGYTF.